The clone carrying this T cell receptor beta chain was observed at least ten times. Its cognate antigen is unknown. The sample originates from a study of CD8 T cells in ankylosing spondylitis. General study results and limits: Disease-linked clones were reportedly significantly enriched in matched ankylosing spondylitis synovial fluid. Typical of ankylosing spondylitis blood, it appeared, was a TCR beta motif of roughly eight highly homologous variants.

One entry per CDR3 protein, called by TCRdb with MiXCR from the 5' RACE reads. Of some 200,000 distinct CDR3 sequences in the sample, about 18% were seen once. V was pared by 4 bases and J by 0 bases, with 8 bases of the junction left unmatched. This CDR3 comprises 17 residues. The V gene is TRBV12-3 or TRBV12-4, the J gene TRBJ2-3; 9 bases align to TRBD1. The sequencing sample was made of blood, either unsorted or a sorted T cell fraction (not recorded which). The source of this sequence is a male donor between 5 and 35 years old with ankylosing spondylitis or in good health (not recorded which). The CDR3 DNA is TGTGCCAGCAGTTATCGAACAGGGGGCGTGAGCACAGATACGCAGTATTTT. It translates to CASSYRTGGVSTDTQYF.